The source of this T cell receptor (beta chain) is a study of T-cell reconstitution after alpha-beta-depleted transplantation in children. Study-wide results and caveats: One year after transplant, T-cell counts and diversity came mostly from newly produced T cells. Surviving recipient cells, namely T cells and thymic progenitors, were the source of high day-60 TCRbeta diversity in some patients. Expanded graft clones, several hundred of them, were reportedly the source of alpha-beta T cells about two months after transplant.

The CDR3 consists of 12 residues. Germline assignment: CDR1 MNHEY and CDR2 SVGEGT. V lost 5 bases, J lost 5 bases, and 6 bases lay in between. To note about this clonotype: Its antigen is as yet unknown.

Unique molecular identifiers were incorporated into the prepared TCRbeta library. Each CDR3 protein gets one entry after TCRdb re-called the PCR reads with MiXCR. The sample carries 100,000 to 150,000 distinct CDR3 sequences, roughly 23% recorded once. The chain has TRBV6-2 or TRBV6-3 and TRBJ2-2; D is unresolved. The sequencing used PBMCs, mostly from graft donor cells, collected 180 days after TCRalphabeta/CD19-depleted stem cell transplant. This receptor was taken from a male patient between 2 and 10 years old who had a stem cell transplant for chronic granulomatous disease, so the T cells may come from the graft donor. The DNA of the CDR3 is TGTGCCAGCAGTATGGGGACCGGGGAGCTGTTTTTT. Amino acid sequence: CASSMGTGELFF.